These 3 T cell receptor beta chains were sequenced from one sample in a study of graft-versus-host responses after intestinal transplantation. Sequenced by immunoSEQ multiplex PCR; TCRdb stores in-frame clones only, minus some. The top ten hold 2.5% to 3.5% of the sample, which has some 29,000 clones, about four fifths seen once. Both intraepithelial and lamina propria lymphocytes were released by processing graft tissue. The source was ileum tissue, collected 98 days after intestinal transplantation. All receptors derive from a human patient who received an intestinal transplant, so some T cells may come from the graft donor.

This clone was detected only a few times. The chain carries TRBV28 and TRBJ1-2; 9 positions agree with TRBD1. The CDR3 has 14 amino acids. V shed 6 bases and J 4 bases; nucleotides not matched to a gene: 6. Germline assignment: CDR1 MDHEN and CDR2 SYDVKM. In nucleotides, the CDR3 is TGTGCCAGCAGAAGGGGGGGACAGGGCTATGGCTACACCTTC. It yields the protein CASRRGGQGYGYTF.

This clone was seen a few times. The rearrangement links TRBV4-1 to TRBJ2-7; no reliable D call. Trimming took off 1 base at V and 0 bases at J, with 4 bases between the two ends. Germline V gene sequence: CDR1 MGHRA, CDR2 YSYEKL. The CDR3 is 13 amino acids. The CDR3 loop reads CASSQAVSYEQYF. In DNA, the CDR3 is TGCGCCAGCAGCCAAGCGGTCTCCTACGAGCAGTACTTC.

This rearrangement joins TRBV5-5 to TRBJ2-7; tentatively, D is TRBD2 (6 bases). This CDR3 is built from 14 residues. Between the trimmed V and J ends, which lost 4 bases and 2 bases, there was a span of 13 bases. In germline, CDR1 is SGHKS, CDR2 YYEKEE (reference sequence). This CDR3 is CASSVGTSAYEQYF. The CDR3 nucleotides read TGTGCCAGCAGCGTCGGGACTTCAGCCTACGAGCAGTACTTC.